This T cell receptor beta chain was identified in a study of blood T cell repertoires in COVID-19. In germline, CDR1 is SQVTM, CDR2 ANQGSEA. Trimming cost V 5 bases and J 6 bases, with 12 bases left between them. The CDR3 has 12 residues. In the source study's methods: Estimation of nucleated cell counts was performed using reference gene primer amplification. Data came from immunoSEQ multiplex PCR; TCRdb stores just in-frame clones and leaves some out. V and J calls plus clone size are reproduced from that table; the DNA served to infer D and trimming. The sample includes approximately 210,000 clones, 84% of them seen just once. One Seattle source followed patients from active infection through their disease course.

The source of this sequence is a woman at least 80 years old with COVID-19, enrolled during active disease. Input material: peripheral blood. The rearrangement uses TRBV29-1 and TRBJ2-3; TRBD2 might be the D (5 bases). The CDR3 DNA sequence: TGCAGCGTTTCAGCTAGCAGGGATACGCAGTATTTT. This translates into CSVSASRDTQYF.